The 32 T cell receptor beta chains reported below all come from one sample, sequenced in a study of T cells in Graves' hyperthyroidism and ophthalmopathy. From RNA transcripts, TCR beta CDR3 regions were amplified. First-round RT-PCR of the TCR CDR3 relied on the HTBI primer set. TCRdb recomputed calls from the multiplex PCR reads with MiXCR, one row per CDR3 protein. The table has roughly 290,000 distinct CDR3 sequences, about 17% seen once. The sequenced sample consisted of blood. The receptor source for this set is a woman aged 55-75 years with Graves' ophthalmopathy.

This clonotype appeared many times. The gene calls are TRBV20-1 and TRBJ2-3; 10 bases fit TRBD1. This CDR3 is 17 amino acids long. In germline, CDR1 is DFQATT, CDR2 SNEGSKA (reference sequence). After removal of 0 bases from V and 3 bases from J, the junction contained 9 bases not matched to a gene. CDR3 sequence (DNA): TGCAGTGCTAGAGATTCCTCGGGACAGGGGATTACAGATACGCAGTATTTT. It yields the protein CSARDSSGQGITDTQYF.

This clonotype was seen at least ten times. The gene calls are TRBV11-2 and TRBJ2-7; D is ambiguous. The CDR3 loop spans 14 amino acids. CDR1 SGHAT and CDR2 FQNNGV come from the germline V gene. V lost 5 bases and J 1 base, leaving 12 bases between the germline ends. The CDR3 DNA reads TGTGCCAGCAGCCTATCGGGCCTGTCCTACGAGCAGTACTTC. Its translation is CASSLSGLSYEQYF. Full variable domain (outside the CDR3, taken from reference TRBV11-2 and TRBJ2-7): EAGVAQSPRYKIIEKRQSVAFWCNPISGHATLYWYQQILGQGPKLLIQFQNNGVVDDSQLPKDRFSAERLKGVDSTLKIQPAKLEDSAVYLCASSLSGLSYEQYFGPGTRLTVT.

This clonotype came up a few times. The chain recombines TRBV10-3 with TRBJ1-3, with 7 bases matching TRBD1. Germline-derived CDR1 and CDR2 are ENHRY and SYGVKD. V was pared by 6 bases and J by 0 bases, with 11 bases of the junction left unmatched. CDR3 size: 17 residues. The CDR3 is CAIRGGTALSSGNTIYF. The DNA for the CDR3 is TGTGCCATCAGGGGGGGGACAGCCTTGAGCTCTGGAAACACCATATATTTT.

This clonotype came up many times. The rearrangement uses TRBV7-2 and TRBJ2-2, with 7 bases aligning to TRBD2. With V trimmed by 6 bases and J by 0 bases, 4 bases remained unmatched. The germline V gene has CDR1 SGHTA and CDR2 FQGNSA. The CDR3 is 15 residues long. CDR3 in DNA: TGTGCCAGCAGTGGTGGGGGGGCGAACACCGGGGAGCTGTTTTTT. Amino acids: CASSGGGANTGELFF.

This clonotype was seen ten or more times. V usage is TRBV7-3 and J usage is TRBJ2-1, with D maybe TRBD2 (5 bases). The germline gives CDR1 SGHTA, CDR2 FQGTGA. Trimming cost V 5 bases and J 3 bases, with 11 bases left between them. The CDR3 loop spans 14 amino acids. The CDR3 is CASSRTRNYNEQFF. The DNA for the CDR3 is TGTGCCAGCAGCCGCACTAGGAACTACAATGAGCAGTTCTTC. Using reference TRBV7-3 and TRBJ2-1 for the parts outside the CDR3, the full variable domain is GAGVSQTPSNKVTEKGKYVELRCDPISGHTALYWYRQSLGQGPEFLIYFQGTGAADDSGLPNDRFFAVRPEGSVSTLKIQRTERGDSAVYLCASSRTRNYNEQFFGPGTRLTVL.

This clonotype was seen only a few times. The chain joins TRBV6-1 to TRBJ2-5; TRBD2 agrees at 7 bases. Germline V lookup: CDR1 MNHNS, CDR2 SASEGT. V lost 0 bases and J lost 6; bases outside the gene matches: 13. The CDR3 covers 17 residues. The CDR3 bases are TGTGCCAGCAGTGAAGCGCGGTCCGGCGGGAGCAGGAAGACCCAGTACTTC. Translating gives CASSEARSGGSRKTQYF.

Ten or more counts support this clonotype. The chain is built from TRBV11-2 and TRBJ2-5; D tentatively fits TRBD1 or TRBD2 (6 bases each). Trimming shortened V by 5 bases and J by 2 bases, and 15 bases separated the two germline ends. CDR1 SGHAT and CDR2 FQNNGV come from the germline V gene. The CDR3 is 15 residues long. The CDR3 DNA reads as TGTGCCAGCAGCCAAGGGGGGACGAGGCAAGAGACCCAGTACTTC. This codes for CASSQGGTRQETQYF.

There are a few counts of this clonotype. The gene calls are TRBV20-1 and TRBJ2-2, with a tentative D call TRBD2 (6 bases). V shed 2 bases and J shed 5 bases, with 18 bases lying between them. The CDR3 totals 16 residues. The germline CDR1 and CDR2 sequences are DFQATT and SNEGSKA (reference sequence). CDR3 DNA sequence: TGCAGTGCTAGAAGCCGGGCCCGGGACTCGACCGGGGAGCTGTTTTTT. This encodes CSARSRARDSTGELFF.

This clonotype was detected ten times or more. The genes are TRBV28 and TRBJ2-7; D remains unclear. The CDR3 length is 11 residues. V lost 2 bases and J lost 6, with 5 bases in between. Looked up from germline, CDR1 is MDHEN and CDR2 is SYDVKM. The CDR3, as DNA: TGTGCCAGCAGTTTAAAGGGCGAGCAGTACTTC. Its protein is CASSLKGEQYF.

This clonotype was observed a handful of times. This sequence joins TRBV7-2 and TRBJ1-2; D ambiguous. CDR1 is SGHTA, CDR2 FQGNSA, per germline. The V and J ends lost 4 bases and 4 bases respectively, with 7 bases between them. The CDR3 totals 12 residues. The CDR3 nucleotides read TGTGCCAGCAGCTCCCGGGTCTATGGCTACACCTTC. This codes for CASSSRVYGYTF.

The chain links TRBV5-8 to TRBJ1-2; D is unresolved. The V end lost 4 bases, the J end lost 4 bases, and 17 bases lay between the germline ends. The CDR3 runs to 15 residues. In germline, CDR1 is SGHTS, CDR2 YDEGEE. The CDR3 is CASSLTSEALYGYTF. The CDR3, as DNA: TGTGCCAGCAGCCTGACGTCGGAGGCCCTCTATGGCTACACCTTC.

Many counts were recorded for this clonotype. This sequence joins TRBV9 and TRBJ1-1; D is ambiguous. The CDR3 is 14 residues long. V was cut by 4 bases and J by 0 bases, with 10 bases left in between. The V gene's germline CDR1 is SGDLS and CDR2 YYNGEE. The CDR3 nucleotides read TGTGCCAGCAGCCCGGGGATCATGAACACTGAAGCTTTCTTT. As protein: CASSPGIMNTEAFF.

This clonotype appeared many times. This sequence joins TRBV12-3 or TRBV12-4 and TRBJ1-2; a weak D match, TRBD1 (6 bases). Trimming removed 7 bases at V and 8 bases at J, with 20 bases between. The CDR3 runs to 14 residues. CDR3 protein: CASISFPGGLGYTF. CDR3 DNA sequence: TGTGCCAGCATCTCCTTCCCGGGGGGGCTGGGCTACACCTTC.

The rearrangement links TRBV7-2 to TRBJ1-2; the match to TRBD1 covers 8 bases. Germline values: CDR1 SGHTA, CDR2 FQGNSA. The CDR3 has 15 residues. V gave up 5 bases and J gave up 4 bases; unmatched junction bases: 9. Here the CDR3 DNA reads TGTGCCAGCAGCCCCCGGACAGGGTACGGCTATGGCTACACCTTC. Its protein is CASSPRTGYGYGYTF.

This clonotype occurred many times. The CDR3 coding sequence is TGTGCCAGCAGTTTATTGGAGGAAGAGACCCAGTACTTC. The encoded protein is CASSLLEEETQYF. This chain joins TRBV12-3 or TRBV12-4 and TRBJ2-5; D is possibly TRBD2 (5 bases). This CDR3 has 13 residues. The germline V and J ends were trimmed by 2 bases and 3 bases, with 7 bases remaining between them.

Ten or more counts support this clonotype. The chain couples TRBV20-1 to TRBJ2-3, with 8 nucleotides matching TRBD2. The CDR3 is 16 amino acids. Germline CDR1 is DFQATT and CDR2 is SNEGSKA (reference sequence). V lost 5 bases, J lost 4 bases, and 14 bases stayed unmatched. The CDR3 nucleotides read TGCAGTGCTCCGCGTCCGGGACTAGGGAGCGCAGATACGCAGTATTTT. This gives the protein CSAPRPGLGSADTQYF.

This clonotype was found a few times. The chain couples TRBV4-2 to TRBJ2-2; D gene ambiguous. V was clipped by 0 bases and J by 6 bases, with 5 bases between them. The CDR3 runs 13 residues. Germline V CDR1 and CDR2: LGHNA, YNFKEQ. DNA for the CDR3: TGTGCCAGCAGCCAAGATCACGCCGGGGAGCTGTTTTTT. Protein product: CASSQDHAGELFF.

This clonotype was seen many times. The chain carries TRBV7-2 and TRBJ2-5, with TRBD1 as a possible D gene (5 bases). This CDR3 region has 17 residues. CDR1 and CDR2 (germline): SGHTA, FQGNSA. V was pared by 5 bases and J by 1 base, with 20 bases between. The CDR3 DNA follows: TGTGCCAGCAGCCCATATCACAGGTTGGGTAGCCAAGAGACCCAGTACTTC. Translation: CASSPYHRLGSQETQYF.

This clonotype was seen a handful of times. The chain employs TRBV28 and TRBJ2-2; 8 bases map to TRBD1. The CDR3 length is 13 residues. The V segment lost 6 bases and the J segment 6 bases; nucleotides outside the gene matches: 3. From germline, CDR1 is MDHEN and CDR2 SYDVKM. CDR3 in amino acids: CASRLTGAGELFF. The CDR3 DNA is TGTGCCAGCAGGTTGACAGGGGCCGGGGAGCTGTTTTTT.

This clonotype showed up many times. The chain combines TRBV6-1 with TRBJ2-2; D is unclear. The CDR3 is 12 residues long. The V end lost 5 bases, the J end lost 5 bases, and 6 bases lay between the germline ends. Germline CDR1 is MNHNS and CDR2 is SASEGT. The DNA of the CDR3 is TGTGCCAGCAGTCTCCTTACCGGGGAGCTGTTTTTT. Protein product: CASSLLTGELFF.

The chain uses TRBV7-2 and TRBJ2-1; the match to TRBD2 covers 9 bases. The germline CDR1 and CDR2 sequences are SGHTA and FQGNSA. The CDR3 contains 15 residues. With 4 bases clipped from V and 7 bases from J, the junction kept 8 bases outside the gene matches. The CDR3 DNA is TGTGCCAGCAGCTGGGGACTAGCCGTCGGGAATGAGCAGTTCTTC. Amino acids: CASSWGLAVGNEQFF.

This clonotype was detected many times. The rearrangement links TRBV15 to TRBJ1-5; no firm D call. Looked up from germline, CDR1 is LNHNV and CDR2 is YYDKDF (reference sequence). Trimming removed 0 bases from V and 4 bases from J, with 7 bases in between. The CDR3 loop spans 14 amino acids. DNA of the CDR3: TGTGCCACCAGCAGAGATTACCGAAATCAGCCCCAGCATTTT. Its protein product is CATSRDYRNQPQHF. Full variable domain (remainder filled in from reference TRBV15 and TRBJ1-5): DAMVIQNPRYQVTQFGKPVTLSCSQTLNHNVMYWYQQKSSQAPKLLFHYYDKDFNNEADTPDNFQSRRPNTSFCFLDIRSPGLGDTAMYLCATSRDYRNQPQHFGDGTRLSIL.

J is TRBJ2-1 and V is TRBV12-3 or TRBV12-4; D call uncertain. V was shortened by 5 bases and J by 9 bases, with 11 bases between the two germline ends. The CDR3 contains 12 residues. The CDR3 protein is CASSPFYSEQFF. The CDR3 nucleotides are TGTGCCAGCAGTCCCTTTTATAGTGAGCAGTTCTTC.

This clonotype was picked up many times. This chain links TRBV2 with TRBJ1-5, with D unresolved. The CDR3 contains 12 residues. Germline CDR1 and CDR2: SNHLY and FYNNEI. The V and J ends lost 7 bases and 10 bases respectively, with 14 bases between them. The CDR3 sequence is CASTAHRGPQHF. CDR3 DNA sequence: TGTGCCAGCACCGCACACAGAGGACCCCAGCATTTT.

A word on this clonotype: The junction differs from germline at one of its ends, possibly a read error. The rearrangement links TRBV7-7 to TRBJ2-1; 8 nucleotides match TRBD1. Germline V gene lookup returns CDR1 SSHAT and CDR2 FNYEAQ (reference sequence). The CDR3 contains 13 residues. The CDR3 loop is CASSLDRENEQFF. The CDR3 DNA follows: TGTGCTAGCAGCTTGGACAGGGAAAATGAGCAGTTCTTC.

The rearrangement uses TRBV5-1 and TRBJ1-5; a weak D match, TRBD1 (6 bases). Germline lookup yields CDR1 SGHRS and CDR2 YFSETQ. The V end lost 4 bases, the J end lost 0 bases, and 14 bases lay between the germline ends. The CDR3 sequence is 16 residues long. The CDR3, as DNA: TGCGCCAGCAGCCCGGGGGGGCGGGATAGCAATCAGCCCCAGCATTTT. Its protein product is CASSPGGRDSNQPQHF.

This clonotype was found many times. This chain uses TRBV20-1 with TRBJ2-3, with 8 bases identical to TRBD2. The CDR3 spans 14 residues. Germline V gene data show CDR1 as DFQATT and CDR2 as SNEGSKA (reference sequence). V was clipped by 5 bases and J by 3 bases; unmatched bases: 7. CDR3 DNA sequence: TGCAGTGCTCCTATCGGGGGGGGGACAGATACGCAGTATTTT. Residues: CSAPIGGGTDTQYF.

This clonotype was counted between two and nine times. This chain uses TRBV6-1 with TRBJ1-4; D gene uncertain. V gave up 7 bases and J gave up 8 bases, with 11 bases separating them. CDR1 and CDR2 from the germline V gene are MNHNS and SASEGT. This CDR3 spans 12 amino acids. The CDR3 coding sequence is TGTGCCAGCAAGACCGCTTCGGAAAAACTGTTTTTT. Protein product: CASKTASEKLFF.

The genes are TRBV20-1 and TRBJ2-7; TRBD1 matches at 7 bases. The junction had 18 bases not matched to a gene; V was cut back by 3 bases and J by 4 bases. In germline, CDR1 is DFQATT, CDR2 SNEGSKA (reference sequence). This CDR3 contains 17 residues. In nucleotides, the CDR3 is TGCAGTGCTAGTGGCTCCTTTGGGGACAGCACTGCTTACGAGCAGTACTTC. Its protein is CSASGSFGDSTAYEQYF.

Concerning this clonotype itself: Possible read error: a much larger clone is one base away. The chain joins TRBV12-3 or TRBV12-4 to TRBJ1-2; tentatively, D is TRBD1 (5 bases). The V gene lost 9 bases and the J gene lost 4 bases, with 18 bases spanning the gap. The CDR3 sequence is 14 residues long. CDR3 in DNA: TGTGCCAGTCTAATGAATGGGGGGACCTATGGCTACACCTTC. It yields the protein CASLMNGGTYGYTF.

The chain recombines TRBV6-5 with TRBJ1-5; TRBD1 might be the D (5 bases). The CDR3 contains 20 residues. From germline, CDR1 is MNHEY and CDR2 SVGAGI. Trimming took 2 bases from V and 0 from J, leaving 23 bases between them. CDR3 protein: CASSYKHRSTQGDSNQPQHF. DNA for the CDR3: TGTGCCAGCAGTTACAAACACCGCTCCACTCAGGGAGATAGCAATCAGCCCCAGCATTTT.

This clonotype was recorded many times. J is TRBJ1-2 and V is TRBV2; TRBD1 matches 7 bases. This CDR3 has 13 amino acids. Germline lookup yields CDR1 SNHLY and CDR2 FYNNEI. Germline trimming cut 7 bases from V and 6 bases from J; bases unmatched to any gene: 8. Written as DNA, the CDR3 is TGTGCCAGCATAAGGGGGCGCGTAGATGGCTACACCTTC. It codes for CASIRGRVDGYTF.